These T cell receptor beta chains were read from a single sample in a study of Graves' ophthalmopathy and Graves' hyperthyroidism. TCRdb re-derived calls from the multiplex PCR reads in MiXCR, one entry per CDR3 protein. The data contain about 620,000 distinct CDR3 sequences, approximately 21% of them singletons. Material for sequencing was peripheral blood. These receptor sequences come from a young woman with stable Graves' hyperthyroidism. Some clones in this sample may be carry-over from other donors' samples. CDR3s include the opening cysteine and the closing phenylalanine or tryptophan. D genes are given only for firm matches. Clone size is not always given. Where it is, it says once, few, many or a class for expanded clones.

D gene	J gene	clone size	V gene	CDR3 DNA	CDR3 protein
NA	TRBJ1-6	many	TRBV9	TGTGCCAGCAGCGTAGGGGAAGGAGATTCACCCCTCCACTTT	CASSVGEGDSPLHF
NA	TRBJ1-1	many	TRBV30	TGTGCCTGGAGTGTCGCCCCACGGGCAGGGGAGAACACTGAAGCTTTCTTT	CAWSVAPRAGENTEAFF
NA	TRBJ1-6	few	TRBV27	TGTGCCAGCAGTCCAGTGGGCGGGGCACCCCTCCACTTT	CASSPVGGAPLHF
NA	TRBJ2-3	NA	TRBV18	TGTGCCAGCTCACTACAGGGTGAAGCAGATACGCAGTATTTT	CASSLQGEADTQYF
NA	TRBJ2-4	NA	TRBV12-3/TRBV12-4	TGTGCCAGCAGTCTATTACTAGCCAAAAACATTCAGTACTTC	CASSLLLAKNIQYF
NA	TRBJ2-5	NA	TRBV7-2	TGTGCCAGCAGCTTAGTTTTCGCCCAAGAGACCCAGTACTTC	CASSLVFAQETQYF
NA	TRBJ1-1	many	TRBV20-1	TGCAGTGCTAGAGCAGGGAGAAACACTGAAGCTTTCTTT	CSARAGRNTEAFF
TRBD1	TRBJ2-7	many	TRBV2	TGTGCCAGTACGAAGGACAGGGGGTCCAGCTCCTACGAGCAGTACTTC	CASTKDRGSSSYEQYF
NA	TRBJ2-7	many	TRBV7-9	TGTGCCAGCAGCTTAGAAGGCAGGAGCTACGAGCAGTACTTC	CASSLEGRSYEQYF
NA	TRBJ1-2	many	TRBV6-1	TGTGCCAGCCAGGCGTGGGGCTATGGCTACACCTTC	CASQAWGYGYTF
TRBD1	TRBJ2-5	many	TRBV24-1	TGTGCCACCAGTGATTCCGGGACAGGGGGCGGAGAGACCCAGTACTTC	CATSDSGTGGGETQYF
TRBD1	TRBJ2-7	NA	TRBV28	TGTGCCAGCAGTCCCCCTTCTCGCGCCGGGACAGGGGACCGCTACGAGCAGTACTTC	CASSPPSRAGTGDRYEQYF
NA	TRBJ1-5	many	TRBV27	TGTGCCAGCAGTTCCCACTTCGTCAATAGCAATCAGCCCCAGCATTTT	CASSSHFVNSNQPQHF
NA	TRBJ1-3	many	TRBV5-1	TGCGCCAGCAGCTTGGAAGGGCCTGGAAACACCATATATTTT	CASSLEGPGNTIYF
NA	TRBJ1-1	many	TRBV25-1	TGTGCCAGCAGTGATGCAAGGTCGGTCACTGAAGCTTTCTTT	CASSDARSVTEAFF
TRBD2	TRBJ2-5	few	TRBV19	TGTGCCAGTAGAAGGGGACTAGCGGGACAAGAGACCCAGTACTTC	CASRRGLAGQETQYF
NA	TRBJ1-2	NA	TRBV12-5	TGTGCTAGTGGTTTCTCGCCGGGCGGTAACTATGGCTACACCTTC	CASGFSPGGNYGYTF
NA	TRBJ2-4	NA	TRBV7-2	TGTGCCAGCAGGATCACGTCCGGCAAAAACATTCAGTACTTC	CASRITSGKNIQYF
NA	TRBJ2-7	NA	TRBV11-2	TGTGCCAGCAGCCGGTTTTTATCCTACGAGCAGTACTTC	CASSRFLSYEQYF
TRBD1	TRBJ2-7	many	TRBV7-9	TGTGCCAGCAGCCCGGTCCCGGGACAGGGCTCATACGAGCAGTACTTC	CASSPVPGQGSYEQYF